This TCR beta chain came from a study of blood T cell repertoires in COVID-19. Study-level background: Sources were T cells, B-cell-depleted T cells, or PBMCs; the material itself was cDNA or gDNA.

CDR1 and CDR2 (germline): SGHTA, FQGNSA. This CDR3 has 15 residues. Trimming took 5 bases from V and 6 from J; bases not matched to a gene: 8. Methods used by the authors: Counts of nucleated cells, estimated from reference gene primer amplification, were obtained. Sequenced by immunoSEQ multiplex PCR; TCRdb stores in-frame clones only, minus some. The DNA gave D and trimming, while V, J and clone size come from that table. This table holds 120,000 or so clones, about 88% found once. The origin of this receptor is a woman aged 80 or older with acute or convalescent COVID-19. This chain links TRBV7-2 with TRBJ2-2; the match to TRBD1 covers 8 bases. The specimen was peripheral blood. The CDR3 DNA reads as TGTGCCAGCAGCCCACGGACAGGGAAGGCCGGGGAGCTGTTTTTT. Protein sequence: CASSPRTGKAGELFF.